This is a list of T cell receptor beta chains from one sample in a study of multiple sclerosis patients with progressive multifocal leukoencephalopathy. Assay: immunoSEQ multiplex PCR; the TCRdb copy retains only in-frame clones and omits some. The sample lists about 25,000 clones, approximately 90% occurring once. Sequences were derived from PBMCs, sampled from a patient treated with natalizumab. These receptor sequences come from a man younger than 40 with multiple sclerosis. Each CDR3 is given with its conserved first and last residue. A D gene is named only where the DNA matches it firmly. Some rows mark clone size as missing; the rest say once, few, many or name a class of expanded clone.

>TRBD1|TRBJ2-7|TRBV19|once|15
CASSIIGQGATEQYF
TGTGCCAGTAGTATAATTGGACAGGGGGCGACCGAGCAGTACTTC
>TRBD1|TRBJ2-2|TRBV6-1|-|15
CASSKDREPRRELFF
TGTGCCAGCAGTAAGGACAGGGAACCTCGGCGGGAGCTGTTTTTT
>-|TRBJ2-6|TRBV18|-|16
CASSPQKSSGANVLTF
TGTGCCAGCTCACCACAGAAGAGCTCTGGGGCCAACGTCCTGACTTTC
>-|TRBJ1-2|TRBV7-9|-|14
CASSPISRGSGYTF
TGTGCCAGCAGCCCAATCTCCAGGGGCAGCGGCTACACCTTC
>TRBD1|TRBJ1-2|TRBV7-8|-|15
CASSFRTGGIYGYTF
TGTGCCAGCAGCTTCAGGACAGGGGGCATCTATGGCTACACCTTC
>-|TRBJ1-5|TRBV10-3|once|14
CAISEGVWNQPQHF
TGTGCCATCAGTGAGGGGGTGTGGAATCAGCCCCAGCATTTT
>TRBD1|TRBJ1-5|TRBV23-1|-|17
CASSQRQGARSNQPQHF
TGCGCCAGCAGTCAAAGGCAGGGGGCGCGTAGCAATCAGCCCCAGCATTTT
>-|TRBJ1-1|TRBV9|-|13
CASSVGGDTEAFF
TGTGCCAGCAGCGTAGGGGGGGACACTGAAGCTTTCTTT
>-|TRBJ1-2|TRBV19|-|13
CASSMRGRQVFTF
TGTGCCAGTAGTATGAGGGGCAGGCAAGTTTTCACCTTC
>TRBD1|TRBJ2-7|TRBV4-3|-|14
CASSRGQGYYEQYF
TGCGCCAGCAGCCGCGGACAGGGTTACTACGAGCAGTACTTC
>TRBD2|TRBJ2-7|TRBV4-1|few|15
CASSQALAGEYEQYF
TGCGCCAGCAGCCAAGCCCTAGCGGGAGAGTACGAGCAGTACTTC
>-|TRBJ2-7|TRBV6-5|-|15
CASYFKGGQKNEQYF
TGTGCCAGCTATTTTAAAGGGGGGCAGAAAAACGAGCAGTACTTC
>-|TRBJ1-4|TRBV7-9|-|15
CASSLERSTNEKLFF
TGTGCCAGCAGCTTAGAGAGGTCAACTAATGAAAAACTGTTTTTT
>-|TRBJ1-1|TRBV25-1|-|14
CASSELGTYTEAFF
TGTGCCAGCAGTGAATTAGGGACGTACACTGAAGCTTTCTTT
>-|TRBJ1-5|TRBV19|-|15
CASQTHRDPNQPQHF
TGTGCCAGTCAAACTCATCGGGACCCTAATCAGCCCCAGCATTTT
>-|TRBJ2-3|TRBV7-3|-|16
CASSLSRDGGTDTQYF
TGTGCCAGCAGCTTATCCCGAGACGGGGGCACAGATACGCAGTATTTT
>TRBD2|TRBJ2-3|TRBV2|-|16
CASSEAVGGSTDTQYF
TGTGCCAGCAGTGAAGCGGTGGGGGGGAGCACAGATACGCAGTATTTT
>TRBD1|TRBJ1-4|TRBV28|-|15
CASRPAGTGNEKLFF
TGTGCCAGCAGACCTGCCGGGACAGGGAATGAAAAACTGTTTTTT
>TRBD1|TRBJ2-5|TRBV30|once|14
CAWSRDRGIETQYF
TGTGCCTGGAGTCGGGACAGGGGGATTGAGACCCAGTACTTC
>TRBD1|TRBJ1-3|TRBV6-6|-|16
CASSYGTGPSGNTIYF
TGTGCCAGCAGTTACGGGACAGGGCCCTCTGGAAACACCATATATTTT
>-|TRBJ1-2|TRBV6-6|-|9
CASGAGYTF
TGTGCCAGCGGGGCTGGCTACACCTTC
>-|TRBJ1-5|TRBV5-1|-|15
CASSLGTVSNQPQHF
TGCGCCAGCAGCTTGGGGACAGTTAGCAATCAGCCCCAGCATTTT
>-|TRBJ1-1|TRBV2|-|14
CASLTGAANTEAFF
TGTGCCAGCCTCACCGGGGCAGCGAACACTGAAGCTTTCTTT
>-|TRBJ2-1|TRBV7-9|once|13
CASSSSSYNERFF
TGTGCCAGCAGTTCGAGCTCCTACAATGAGCGGTTCTTC
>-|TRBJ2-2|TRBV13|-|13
CASSFGNTGELFF
TGTGCCAGCAGCTTTGGGAACACCGGGGAGCTGTTTTTT
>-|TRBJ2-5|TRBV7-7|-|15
CASSRGAGSEETQYF
TGTGCCAGCAGCCGGGGGGCGGGATCCGAAGAGACCCAGTACTTC
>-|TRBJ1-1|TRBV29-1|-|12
CSVAGVNTEAFF
TGCAGCGTGGCCGGGGTGAACACTGAAGCTTTCTTT
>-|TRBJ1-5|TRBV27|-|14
CASSPLGSNQPQHF
TGTGCCAGCAGTCCACTGGGTAGCAATCAGCCCCAGCATTTT
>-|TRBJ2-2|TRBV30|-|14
CAWSAQGRSGELFF
TGTGCCTGGAGTGCTCAGGGGAGGTCCGGGGAGCTGTTTTTT
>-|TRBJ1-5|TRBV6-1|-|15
CASSPGQISNQPQHF
TGTGCCAGCAGTCCTGGACAGATTAGCAATCAGCCCCAGCATTTT
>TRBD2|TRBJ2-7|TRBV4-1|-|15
CASSQTSGSRYEQYF
TGCGCCAGCAGCCAGACTAGCGGGTCACGCTACGAGCAGTACTTC
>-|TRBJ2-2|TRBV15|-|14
CATGGRVNTGELFF
TGTGCCACCGGCGGGCGGGTGAACACCGGGGAGCTGTTTTTT
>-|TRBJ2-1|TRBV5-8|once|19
CASSLWWSSQRSYYNEQFF
TGTGCCAGCAGCTTGTGGTGGAGTTCGCAGCGGAGCTACTACAATGAGCAGTTCTTC
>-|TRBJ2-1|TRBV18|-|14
CASSPPANYNEQFF
TGTGCCAGCTCACCCCCAGCAAATTACAATGAGCAGTTCTTC
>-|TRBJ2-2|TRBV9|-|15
CASSVSGHSTGELFF
TGTGCCAGCAGCGTGTCGGGACACAGCACCGGGGAGCTGTTTTTT
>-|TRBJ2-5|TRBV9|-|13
CASSVGLRSAQYF
TGTGCCAGCAGCGTCGGCCTCCGGTCGGCCCAGTACTTC
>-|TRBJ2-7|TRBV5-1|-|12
CASSSHPLEQYF
TGCGCCAGCAGCTCCCACCCCCTCGAGCAGTACTTC
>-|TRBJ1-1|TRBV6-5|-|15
CASNPGGPVNTEAFF
TGTGCCAGCAACCCGGGGGGCCCGGTGAACACTGAAGCTTTCTTT
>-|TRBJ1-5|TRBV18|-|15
CASSPAGREGQPQHF
TGTGCCAGCTCACCGGCCGGGCGGGAGGGGCAGCCCCAGCATTTT
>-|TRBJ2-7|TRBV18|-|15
CASSLGQGPGYEQYF
TGTGCCAGCTCACTTGGGCAGGGGCCGGGCTACGAGCAGTACTTC